This T cell receptor (beta chain) appears in the sequencing data of a study of blood T cell repertoires in COVID-19. Background on the study: Researchers got acute and convalescent COVID-19 samples from the United States, Italy and Spain. The analysed material was cDNA or gDNA that came from T cells, B-cell-depleted T cells, or PBMCs.

Trimming at V came to 2 bases and at J to 1 base, leaving 12 bases not matched to a gene. The CDR3 loop spans 17 amino acids. CDR1 and CDR2 from the germline V gene are GTSNPN and SVGIG (reference sequence). Recruited during active infection, patients (from Seattle) were subsequently followed longitudinally. Produced via immunoSEQ multiplex PCR; TCRdb's table is partial and in-frame only. Of 120,000 to 150,000 clones detected, 80% to 90% appear once; the ten largest clones hold around 8%. The specimen was peripheral blood. This sequence joins TRBV30 and TRBJ1-1; 8 nucleotides align to TRBD1. The sequence derives from a woman aged 55-70 years with COVID-19, enrolled during active disease. The DNA for the CDR3 is TGTGCCTGGAGTCTACCGGACAGGGCGTCGGGGAACACTGAAGCTTTCTTT. It specifies CAWSLPDRASGNTEAFF.